This T cell receptor beta chain was obtained from a study of blood T cell repertoires in COVID-19. Overall study: Samples of COVID-19 (acute and convalescent) were obtained from the United States, Italy and Spain.

TCRdb's copy holds only in-frame clones and misses some; the assay was immunoSEQ multiplex PCR. Of 50,000 to 65,000 clones in the sample, around 93% are singletons; the top ten hold approximately 7.6%. Sequences were obtained from peripheral blood. This receptor was obtained from a woman aged 55-70 years with active or convalescent COVID-19.

DNA for the CDR3: TGTGCCAGCAGCTTAGATCATAGTAGAGATACGCAGTATTTT. It is translated as CASSLDHSRDTQYF. The chain links TRBV7-2 to TRBJ2-3; the D is unclear. This CDR3 is built from 14 residues. V was clipped by 1 base and J by 5 bases, with 10 bases between them. The germline CDR1 and CDR2 sequences are SGHTA and FQGNSA.